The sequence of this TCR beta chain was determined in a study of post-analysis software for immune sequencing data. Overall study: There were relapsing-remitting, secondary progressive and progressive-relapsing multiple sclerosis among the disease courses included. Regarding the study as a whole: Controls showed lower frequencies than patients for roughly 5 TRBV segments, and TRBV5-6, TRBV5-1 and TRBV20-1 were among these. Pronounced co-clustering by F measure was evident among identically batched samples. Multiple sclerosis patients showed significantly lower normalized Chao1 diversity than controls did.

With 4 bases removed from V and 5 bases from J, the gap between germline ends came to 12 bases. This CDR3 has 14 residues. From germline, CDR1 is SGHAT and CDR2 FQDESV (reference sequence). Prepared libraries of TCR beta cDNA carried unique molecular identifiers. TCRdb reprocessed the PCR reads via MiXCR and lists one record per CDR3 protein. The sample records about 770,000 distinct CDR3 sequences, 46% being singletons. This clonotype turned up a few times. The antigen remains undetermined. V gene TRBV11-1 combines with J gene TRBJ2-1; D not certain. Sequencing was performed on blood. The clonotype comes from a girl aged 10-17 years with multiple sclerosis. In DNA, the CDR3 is TGTGCCAGCAGCTCGTTAATCTTAGACAATGAGCAGTTCTTC. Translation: CASSSLILDNEQFF.